This T cell receptor (beta chain) was captured in a study of OX40 agonist ivuxolimab in advanced cancers. Trimming left V 3 bases short and J 3 bases short, with 9 bases between. The germline gives CDR1 MNHEY, CDR2 SMNVEV (reference sequence). The CDR3 totals 13 residues. In this sample, this clone turned up once. Clones were sequenced by immunoSEQ multiplex PCR, and TCRdb holds only the in-frame ones, with some missing. The data hold roughly 77,000 clones, with roughly 92% observed a single time. The sample in question was CD4+ or CD8+ T cells sorted from blood, obtained in a trial of the OX40 agonist ivuxolimab. The clonotype originates from an adult with an advanced solid tumor such as melanoma, head and neck, liver or kidney cancer. The chain carries TRBV27 and TRBJ2-7; a weak D match, TRBD2 (5 bases). The CDR3 DNA is TGTGCCAGCAGTTTTTTTGAGGGCTACGAGCAGTACTTC. The encoded protein is CASSFFEGYEQYF.